These 9 T cell receptor beta chains share one sample of origin, sequenced in a study of identical twins. One entry per CDR3 protein results from TCRdb running MiXCR on the 5' RACE reads. The sample yields some 590,000 distinct CDR3 sequences, more than 9% seen once. These data were also reused for a study on yellow fever vaccine responses in identical twins.

The sequenced sample was PBMCs. These receptors were collected from a woman aged 18-35 years in good health.

This clonotype occurred a few times. The chain is built from TRBV20-1 and TRBJ2-7, with 8 bases lining up with TRBD1. Germline trimming cut 6 bases from V and 4 bases from J; bases unmatched to any gene: 5. Germline CDR1 DFQATT, CDR2 SNEGSKA (reference sequence). The CDR3 totals 12 residues. The CDR3 sequence: CSAKDRVYEQYF. The CDR3 DNA sequence: TGCAGTGCAAAGGACAGGGTGTACGAGCAGTACTTC.

This clonotype was seen repeatedly, ten times or more. CDR3 nucleotide sequence: TGTGCCAGCAGTGAATTATCCGGGAGGGATACGCAGTATTTT. Its protein is CASSELSGRDTQYF. The J gene is TRBJ2-3, the V gene TRBV25-1; 7 nucleotides agree with TRBD2. V was clipped by 1 base and J by 6 bases; unmatched bases: 4. Germline V gene data show CDR1 as MGHDK and CDR2 as SYGVNS. CDR3 length equals 14 residues.

In its sample, this clonotype was seen a few times. V usage is TRBV7-9 and J usage is TRBJ2-7; unclear D gene. Trimming took 3 bases from V and 3 from J, leaving 12 bases between them. CDR3 length: 14 residues. Germline CDR1 SEHNR, CDR2 FQNEAQ (reference sequence). For the CDR3, the DNA is TGTGCCAGCAGCTTTATAGACACCTACTACGAGCAGTACTTC. Translated, it gives CASSFIDTYYEQYF.

There are many counts of this clonotype. This rearrangement joins TRBV29-1 to TRBJ2-1, with TRBD2 matching 12 bases. The CDR3 sequence is 16 residues long. The trim removed 4 bases at V and 3 bases at J, leaving 7 bases unmatched. Germline lookup yields CDR1 SQVTM and CDR2 ANQGSEA. The CDR3 is CSVVLTSGSFYNEQFF. The CDR3 DNA sequence: TGCAGCGTTGTCTTGACTAGCGGGAGTTTCTACAATGAGCAGTTCTTC.

The table lists this clonotype with a few counts. The CDR3 here is CASRGTGLMNTEAFF. The CDR3 DNA reads as TGTGCCAGCCGTGGGACAGGCCTCATGAACACTGAAGCTTTCTTT. This rearrangement joins TRBV6-2 or TRBV6-3 to TRBJ1-1; 8 nucleotides match TRBD1. Trimming removed 8 bases from V and 0 bases from J; junction bases left unmatched: 8. The CDR3 loop spans 15 amino acids. Germline V gene data show CDR1 as MNHEY and CDR2 as SVGEGT.

In its sample, this clonotype was seen once. J is TRBJ2-7 and V is TRBV6-1, with a weak D call TRBD1 (5 bases). V lost 6 bases, J lost 0 bases, and 12 bases lay in between. The CDR3 length is 14 residues. Germline loops: CDR1 MNHNS, CDR2 SASEGT. The CDR3 bases are TGTGCCAGCAGCCCTGGACACCTCTCCTACGAGCAGTACTTC. Its protein product is CASSPGHLSYEQYF.

This clonotype was observed many times. The chain employs TRBV6-1 and TRBJ2-7, with D perhaps TRBD2 (6 bases). The CDR3 consists of 15 residues. V lost 6 bases and J 1 base, leaving 16 bases between the germline ends. Germline-derived CDR1 and CDR2 are MNHNS and SASEGT. The CDR3: CASRRDWEFSYEQYF. The CDR3 nucleotides are TGTGCCAGCAGACGGGACTGGGAATTTTCCTACGAGCAGTACTTC.

This clonotype occurred many times. The rearrangement joins TRBV5-1 to TRBJ2-5; tentatively, D is TRBD1 or TRBD2 (5 bases each). Trimming pared 1 base from V and 1 base from J, leaving 8 bases between. CDR1 and CDR2 from the germline V gene are SGHRS and YFSETQ. The CDR3 loop spans 14 amino acids. The DNA for the CDR3 is TGCGCCAGCAGCTTGTTTGGGGGCCAAGAGACCCAGTACTTC. Translation: CASSLFGGQETQYF.

The sample holds many counts of this clonotype. This chain joins TRBV28 and TRBJ2-3; 7 bases line up with TRBD2. Germline CDR1 is MDHEN and CDR2 is SYDVKM. V shed 4 bases, J shed 6 bases, and the junction held 10 bases outside the gene matches. The length of the CDR3 is 15 residues. CDR3 sequence: CASSSPGGKGDTQYF. The CDR3 DNA follows: TGTGCCAGCAGTTCCCCCGGGGGGAAAGGGGATACGCAGTATTTT.